These T cell receptor beta chains were read from a single sample in a study of blood T cell repertoires in COVID-19. Clones were read by immunoSEQ multiplex PCR, and TCRdb kept only the in-frame ones, dropping some. The table has roughly 60,000 clones, roughly 72% seen once; the top ten hold around 4.9%. Sequencing input: peripheral blood. The receptor source for this set is a woman in her seventies with COVID-19, enrolled during active disease. Each CDR3 is given with its conserved first and last residue. D genes are given only for firm matches. Some rows have no size entry. The others give once, few or many, or a class for an expanded clone.

- - TRBJ1-1 TRBV2 CASNGHLNTEAFF TGTGCCAGCAATGGACACCTGAACACTGAAGCTTTCTTT
TRBD2 few TRBJ2-1 TRBV9 CASSVGTSGSNEQFF TGTGCCAGCAGCGTCGGGACTAGCGGGAGCAATGAGCAGTTCTTC
- - TRBJ1-5 TRBV12-5 CASGLTGLGQPQHF TGTGCTAGTGGTTTGACAGGGTTAGGTCAGCCCCAGCATTTT
- once TRBJ1-1 TRBV6-6 CASSTGVNTEAFF TGTGCCAGCAGTACCGGGGTGAACACTGAAGCTTTCTTT
TRBD1 - TRBJ1-3 TRBV19 CASSIQDRLRGNTIYF TGTGCCAGTAGTATCCAGGACAGGCTGAGAGGAAACACCATATATTTT
- - TRBJ2-7 TRBV5-1 CASSPWGDPSSYEQYF TGCGCCAGCAGCCCGTGGGGGGACCCGAGCTCCTACGAGCAGTACTTC
TRBD2 - TRBJ2-1 TRBV5-6 CASSLGLAGGSHNEQFF TGTGCCAGCAGCTTGGGCCTAGCGGGAGGGTCCCACAATGAGCAGTTCTTC
- - TRBJ1-2 TRBV2 CASSRTTGYTF TGTGCCAGCAGTAGGACAACTGGCTACACCTTC
- few TRBJ2-1 TRBV7-3 CASSLGRGHNEQFF TGTGCCAGCAGCTTAGGGCGGGGACACAATGAGCAGTTCTTC
TRBD2 - TRBJ2-7 TRBV27 CASSFKGGSSYEQYF TGTGCCAGCAGTTTTAAGGGCGGGAGCTCCTACGAGCAGTACTTC
TRBD1 - TRBJ2-3 TRBV6-5 CASSTDRGPDTQYF TGTGCCAGCAGCACGGACAGGGGTCCAGATACGCAGTATTTT
- - TRBJ1-3 TRBV19 CASSTGAGNTIYF TGTGCCAGTAGTACAGGGGCTGGAAACACCATATATTTT
- - TRBJ1-6 TRBV15 CATSRTNRGVGSPLHF TGTGCCACCAGCAGAACGAACCGGGGGGTTGGGTCACCCCTCCACTTT
TRBD2 few TRBJ2-3 TRBV7-2 CASSGGGRGDTQYF TGTGCCAGCAGCGGCGGAGGGCGGGGGGATACGCAGTATTTT
TRBD2 - TRBJ2-5 TRBV7-8 CASSLEGLARGETQYF TGTGCCAGCAGCTTAGAAGGACTAGCGAGGGGAGAGACCCAGTACTTC
TRBD2 - TRBJ2-3 TRBV10-3 CAISENSGGAEGTQYF TGTGCCATCAGTGAGAATAGCGGGGGGGCCGAGGGTACGCAGTATTTT
TRBD1 few TRBJ1-6 TRBV7-9 CASRRPGQNNSPLHF TGTGCCAGCAGGCGCCCGGGACAGAATAATTCACCCCTCCACTTT
TRBD2 - TRBJ2-1 TRBV11-3 CASSSGGGVVEQFF TGTGCCAGCAGTAGCGGGGGGGGAGTAGTTGAGCAGTTCTTC
TRBD2 few TRBJ2-3 TRBV24-1 CATSDFTSGRNTQYF TGTGCCACCAGTGATTTCACTAGCGGGAGGAATACGCAGTATTTT
TRBD1 - TRBJ1-1 TRBV19 CASSILWTGGLNTEAFF TGTGCCAGTAGCATCCTATGGACAGGGGGCCTGAACACTGAAGCTTTCTTT
- - TRBJ2-1 TRBV5-1 CASSLEAVWGGIYNEQFF TGCGCCAGCAGCTTGGAAGCGGTTTGGGGGGGCATTTACAATGAGCAGTTCTTC
- - TRBJ1-2 TRBV18 CASSPLADYGYTF TGTGCCAGCTCACCCCTGGCGGATTATGGCTACACCTTC
TRBD1 - TRBJ2-2 TRBV2 CASSPYRGPNTGELFF TGTGCCAGCAGTCCGTACAGGGGTCCGAACACCGGGGAGCTGTTTTTT
- - TRBJ1-5 TRBV7-2 CASSLRSHQGLSQPQHF TGTGCCAGCAGCTTACGGTCTCACCAGGGGCTCTCTCAGCCCCAGCATTTT
- - TRBJ2-1 TRBV2 CASRQHVTRGSYNEQFF TGTGCCAGCAGACAACACGTCACGCGGGGTTCATACAATGAGCAGTTCTTC
TRBD2 - TRBJ2-5 TRBV9 CASSLGTSGQPGGTQYF TGTGCCAGCAGCTTAGGGACTAGCGGGCAGCCGGGGGGGACCCAGTACTTC
- - TRBJ1-5 TRBV7-2 CASRAADNQPQHF TGTGCCAGCAGGGCGGCAGATAATCAGCCCCAGCATTTT
- - TRBJ2-6 TRBV18 CASSFTTGNSGANVLTF TGTGCCAGCTCATTCACGACAGGCAACTCTGGGGCCAACGTCCTGACTTTC
TRBD2 - TRBJ2-6 TRBV11-3 CASSLLAGGGANVLTF TGTGCCAGCAGCTTACTAGCGGGAGGTGGGGCCAACGTCCTGACTTTC
TRBD1 - TRBJ2-5 TRBV2 CASNVGDRRKETQYF TGTGCCAGCAACGTGGGGGACAGGCGGAAAGAGACCCAGTACTTC
TRBD2 once TRBJ2-5 TRBV18 CASSPSASGRETQYF TGTGCCAGCTCACCATCGGCTAGCGGGAGGGAGACCCAGTACTTC
TRBD1 - TRBJ2-1 TRBV19 CASSQDRVGDSYNEQFF TGTGCCAGTAGTCAGGACAGGGTTGGGGACTCCTACAATGAGCAGTTCTTC
TRBD2 - TRBJ2-1 TRBV4-3 CASSQGGFNEQFF TGCGCCAGCAGCCAGGGAGGGTTCAATGAGCAGTTCTTC
- - TRBJ1-4 TRBV7-2 CASSLGTGKSATNEKLFF TGTGCCAGCAGCTTAGGTACGGGAAAATCTGCAACTAATGAAAAACTGTTTTTT
- few TRBJ2-6 TRBV19 CASSSQGAGANVLTF TGTGCCAGTAGTTCACAGGGTGCCGGGGCCAACGTCCTGACTTTC
- - TRBJ1-5 TRBV7-8 CASSLARSYNQPQHF TGTGCCAGCAGCTTAGCCCGATCCTACAATCAGCCCCAGCATTTT
TRBD1 - TRBJ1-2 TRBV7-9 CASSWDSDSYGYTF TGTGCCAGCAGCTGGGACAGCGATTCCTATGGCTACACCTTC
TRBD1 - TRBJ2-3 TRBV7-3 CASSQTGGSDTQYF TGTGCCAGCAGCCAAACAGGGGGCTCAGATACGCAGTATTTT
- - TRBJ1-2 TRBV6-4 CASNNPGGYTF TGTGCCAGCAACAACCCAGGGGGCTACACCTTC
TRBD2 - TRBJ2-2 TRBV11-1 CASTPLAGGVTGELFF TGTGCCAGCACCCCATTAGCGGGAGGAGTTACCGGGGAGCTGTTTTTT
TRBD2 - TRBJ2-7 TRBV2 CASSPHRGGLESYEQYF TGTGCCAGCAGTCCTCATCGGGGGGGATTAGAATCCTACGAGCAGTACTTC
- - TRBJ1-1 TRBV10-3 CAISESKSVGRREAFF TGTGCCATCAGTGAGTCAAAAAGCGTTGGCAGGAGGGAAGCTTTCTTT
TRBD2 - TRBJ2-1 TRBV27 CASSPTPGLAGGSSYNEQFF TGTGCCAGCAGTCCCACTCCGGGACTAGCGGGAGGGAGCTCCTACAATGAGCAGTTCTTC